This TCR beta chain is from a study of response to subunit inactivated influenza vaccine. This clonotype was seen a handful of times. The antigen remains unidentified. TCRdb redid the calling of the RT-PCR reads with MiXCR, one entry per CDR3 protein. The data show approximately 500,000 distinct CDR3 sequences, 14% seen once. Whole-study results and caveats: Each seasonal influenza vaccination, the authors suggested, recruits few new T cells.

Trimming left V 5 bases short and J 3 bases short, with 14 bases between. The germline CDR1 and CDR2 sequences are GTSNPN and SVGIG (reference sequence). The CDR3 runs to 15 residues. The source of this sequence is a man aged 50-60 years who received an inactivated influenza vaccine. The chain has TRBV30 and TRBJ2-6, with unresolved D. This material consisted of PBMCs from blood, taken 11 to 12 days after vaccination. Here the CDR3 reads CAWESRVYGANVLTF. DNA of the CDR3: TGTGCCTGGGAGTCCCGTGTTTATGGGGCCAACGTCCTGACTTTC.